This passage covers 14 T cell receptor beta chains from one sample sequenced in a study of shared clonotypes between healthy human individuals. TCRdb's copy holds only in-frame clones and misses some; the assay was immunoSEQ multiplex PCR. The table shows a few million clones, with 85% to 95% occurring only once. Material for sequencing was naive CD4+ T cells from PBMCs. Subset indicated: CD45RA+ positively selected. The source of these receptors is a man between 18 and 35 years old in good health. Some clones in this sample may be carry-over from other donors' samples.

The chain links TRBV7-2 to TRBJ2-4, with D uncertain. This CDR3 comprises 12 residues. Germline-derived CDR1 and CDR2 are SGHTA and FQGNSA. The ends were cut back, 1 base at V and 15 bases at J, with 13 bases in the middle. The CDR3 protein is CASSLGVGFVYF. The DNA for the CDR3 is TGTGCCAGCAGCTTAGGGGTCGGTTTTGTGTACTTC.

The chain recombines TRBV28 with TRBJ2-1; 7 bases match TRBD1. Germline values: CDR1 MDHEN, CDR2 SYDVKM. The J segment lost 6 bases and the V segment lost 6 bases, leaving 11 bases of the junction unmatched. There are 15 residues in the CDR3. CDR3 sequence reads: CASSPSGTAFNEQFF. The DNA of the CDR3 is TGTGCCAGCAGCCCTTCCGGGACAGCATTCAATGAGCAGTTCTTC.

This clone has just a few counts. CDR3 amino acids: CASSQSPATEAFF. CDR3 coding DNA: TGCGCCAGCAGCCAAAGTCCGGCCACTGAAGCTTTCTTT. This sequence joins TRBV4-1 and TRBJ1-1, with D uncertain. The germline V gene has CDR1 MGHRA and CDR2 YSYEKL. V shed 2 bases and J shed 4 bases, with 8 bases lying between them. The CDR3 is 13 amino acids.

The CDR3 is CASSIPSRTAQHF. The CDR3 region has the DNA TGTGCCAGTAGTATCCCAAGTCGAACAGCCCAGCATTTT. V usage is TRBV19 and J usage is TRBJ1-5, with D unresolved. CDR1 is LNHDA and CDR2 is SQIVND in the germline V gene (reference sequence). Trimming took off 3 bases at V and 11 bases at J, with 14 bases between the two ends. CDR3 length equals 13 residues.

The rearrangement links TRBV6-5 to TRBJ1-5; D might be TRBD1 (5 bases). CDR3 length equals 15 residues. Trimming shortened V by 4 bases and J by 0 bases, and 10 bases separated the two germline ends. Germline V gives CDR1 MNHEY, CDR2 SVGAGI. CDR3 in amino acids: CASSSDRNSNQPQHF. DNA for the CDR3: TGTGCCAGCAGTTCCGACAGAAATAGCAATCAGCCCCAGCATTTT.

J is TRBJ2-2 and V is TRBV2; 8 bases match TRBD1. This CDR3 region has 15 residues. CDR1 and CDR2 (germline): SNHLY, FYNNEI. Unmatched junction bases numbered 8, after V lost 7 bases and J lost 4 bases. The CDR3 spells CASTKDRASTGELFF. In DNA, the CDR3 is TGTGCCAGCACCAAGGACAGGGCGTCCACCGGGGAGCTGTTTTTT.

This CDR3 reads CASSLGGQYTYEQYF. CDR3 DNA sequence: TGTGCCAGCAGCTTAGGTGGGCAGTATACCTACGAGCAGTACTTC. The chain uses TRBV7-9 and TRBJ2-7; unclear D gene. Germline V gives CDR1 SEHNR, CDR2 FQNEAQ (reference sequence). Trimming took 1 base from V and 2 from J, leaving 12 bases between them. The CDR3 is 15 amino acids.

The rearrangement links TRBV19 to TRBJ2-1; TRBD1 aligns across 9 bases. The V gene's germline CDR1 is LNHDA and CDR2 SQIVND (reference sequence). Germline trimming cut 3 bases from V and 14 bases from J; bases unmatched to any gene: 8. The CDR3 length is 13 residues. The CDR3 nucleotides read TGTGCCAGTAGTATTTTGACAGGGGGAGAGGAGTTCTTC. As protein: CASSILTGGEEFF.

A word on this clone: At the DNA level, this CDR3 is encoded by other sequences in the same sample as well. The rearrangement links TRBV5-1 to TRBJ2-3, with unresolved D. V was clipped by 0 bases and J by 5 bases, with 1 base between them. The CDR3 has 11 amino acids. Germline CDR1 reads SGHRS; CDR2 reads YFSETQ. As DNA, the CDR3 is TGCGCCAGCAGCTTGGGAGATACGCAGTATTTT. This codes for CASSLGDTQYF.

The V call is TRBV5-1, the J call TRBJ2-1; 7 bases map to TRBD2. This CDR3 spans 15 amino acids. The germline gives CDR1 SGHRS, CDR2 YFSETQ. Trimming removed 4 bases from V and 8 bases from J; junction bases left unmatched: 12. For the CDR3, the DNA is TGCGCCAGCAGCCGACTAGCCCATATCAGCGATGAGCAGTTCTTC. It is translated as CASSRLAHISDEQFF.

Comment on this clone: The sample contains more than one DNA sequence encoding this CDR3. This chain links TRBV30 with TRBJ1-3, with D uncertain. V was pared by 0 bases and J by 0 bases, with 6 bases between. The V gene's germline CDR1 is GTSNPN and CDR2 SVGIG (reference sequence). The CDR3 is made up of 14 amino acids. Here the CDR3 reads CAWSVPGSGNTIYF. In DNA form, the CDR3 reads TGTGCCTGGAGTGTACCCGGCTCTGGAAACACCATATATTTT. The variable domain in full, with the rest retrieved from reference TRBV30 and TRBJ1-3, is SQTIHQWPATLVQPVGSPLSLECTVEGTSNPNLYWYRQAAGRGLQLLFYSVGIGQISSEVPQNLSASRPQDRQFILSSKKLLLSDSGFYLCAWSVPGSGNTIYFGEGSWLTVV.

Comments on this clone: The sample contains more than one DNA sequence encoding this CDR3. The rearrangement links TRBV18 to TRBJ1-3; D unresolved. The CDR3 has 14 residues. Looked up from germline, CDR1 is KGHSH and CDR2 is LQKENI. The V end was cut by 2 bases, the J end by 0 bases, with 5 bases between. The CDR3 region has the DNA TGTGCCAGCTCACCAGGGAACTCTGGAAACACCATATATTTT. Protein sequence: CASSPGNSGNTIYF.

This chain's CDR3 is CASSNTGTSRAKNIQYF. CDR3 nucleotides: TGTGCCAGCAGCAATACTGGGACAAGTAGAGCCAAAAACATTCAGTACTTC. This sequence joins TRBV21-1 and TRBJ2-4; the table's D call of TRBD1 was not tested on the DNA. TRBV21-1 is described as a pseudogene. The CDR3 loop spans 17 amino acids.

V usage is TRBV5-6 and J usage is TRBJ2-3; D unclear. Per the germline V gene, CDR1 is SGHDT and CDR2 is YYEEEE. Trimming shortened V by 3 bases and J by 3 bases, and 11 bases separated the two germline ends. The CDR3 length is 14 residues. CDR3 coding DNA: TGTGCCAGCAGCTCTCGTTCCGGGACAGATACGCAGTATTTT. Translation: CASSSRSGTDTQYF.